The 21 T cell receptor beta chains given below trace back to one sample, sequenced in a study of cytomegalovirus exposure and HLA in healthy donors. With 60 Vbeta and 13 Jbeta primers, the PCR was carried out. Repertoires were generated with immunoSEQ multiplex PCR, while TCRdb's copy carries only in-frame clones and drops some. The top ten clones hold nearly 25% of a sample with fewer than 80,000 clones, about 72% of them seen once. The specimen sequenced was PBMCs. The receptors derive from a man aged 45-65 years in good health and CMV-seropositive.

This clone was counted only a few times. The V and J genes are TRBV29-1 and TRBJ2-1, with 12 bases matching TRBD2. Germline CDR1 reads SQVTM; CDR2 reads ANQGSEA. V was pared by 7 bases and J by 9 bases, with 10 bases of the junction left unmatched. The length of the CDR3 is 14 residues. The CDR3 spells CSAASGRAAGEQFF. CDR3 DNA sequence: TGCAGCGCCGCTAGCGGGAGGGCCGCCGGTGAGCAGTTCTTC.

The chain recombines TRBV27 with TRBJ2-6; a possible D gene is TRBD2 (5 bases). The V end lost 4 bases, the J end lost 0 bases, and 16 bases lay between the germline ends. Germline lookup yields CDR1 MNHEY and CDR2 SMNVEV (reference sequence). This CDR3 has 18 residues. This CDR3 reads CASSSISSRSSGANVLTF. In DNA form, the CDR3 reads TGTGCCAGCAGTTCCATTTCTAGCCGATCCTCTGGGGCCAACGTCCTGACTTTC. Variable domain in full (rest from reference TRBV27 and TRBJ2-6): EAQVTQNPRYLITVTGKKLTVTCSQNMNHEYMSWYRQDPGLGLRQIYYSMNVEVTDKGDVPEGYKVSRKEKRNFPLILESPSPNQTSLYFCASSSISSRSSGANVLTFGAGSRLTVL.

The chain is built from TRBV7-6 and TRBJ2-3; tentatively, D is TRBD2 (6 bases). Trimming took 7 bases from V and 2 from J, leaving 19 bases between them. CDR3 length: 16 residues. Germline CDR1 and CDR2: SGHVS and FNYEAQ. Written as DNA, the CDR3 is TGTGCCAGCACGTCCTTGGGGGGTTTAGACACAGATACGCAGTATTTT. This sequence encodes CASTSLGGLDTDTQYF. Looking up the rest from reference TRBV7-6 and TRBJ2-3 gives the full variable domain: GAGVSQSPRYKVTKRGQDVALRCDPISGHVSLYWYRQALGQGPEFLTYFNYEAQQDKSGLPNDRFSAERPEGSISTLTIQRTEQRDSAMYRCASTSLGGLDTDTQYFGPGTRLTVL.

V gene TRBV13 combines with J gene TRBJ2-7, with D perhaps matching TRBD1 (5 bases). This CDR3 spans 14 amino acids. Germline loops: CDR1 PRHDT, CDR2 FYEKMQ (reference sequence). The ends were cut back, 5 bases at V and 3 bases at J, with 14 bases in the middle. The CDR3 loop is CASSVGGRVYEQYF. In nucleotides, the CDR3 is TGTGCCAGCAGCGTCGGCGGCAGGGTCTACGAGCAGTACTTC.

J is TRBJ2-3 and V is TRBV29-1, with TRBD2 identical over 11 bases. Germline V gene sequence: CDR1 SQVTM, CDR2 ANQGSEA. The CDR3 covers 16 residues. Trimming cost V 5 bases and J 3 bases; bases outside gene matches: 10. In nucleotides, the CDR3 is TGCAGCGTTCGGCGTAGCGGGAGGGCCGGAACAGATACGCAGTATTTT. It yields the protein CSVRRSGRAGTDTQYF.

V usage is TRBV11-3 and J usage is TRBJ2-3; 9 bases fit TRBD2. The CDR3 consists of 16 residues. In germline, CDR1 is SGHNT, CDR2 YENEEA. The V and J ends lost 5 bases and 3 bases, in that order; junction bases with no gene match: 9. The CDR3 loop reads CASSRRGLAGTDTQYF. The CDR3 DNA sequence: TGTGCCAGCAGCCGGCGGGGTCTAGCGGGAACAGATACGCAGTATTTT.

V and J are TRBV19 and TRBJ2-7; 10 bases fit TRBD2. Trimming cost V 4 bases and J 2 bases; bases outside gene matches: 11. CDR1 and CDR2 (germline): LNHDA, SQIVND (reference sequence). This CDR3 spans 17 amino acids. The CDR3 coding sequence is TGTGCCAGTAGTAGGGCCGGAGCGGGAGGGCCCCCCTACGAGCAGTACTTC. It encodes CASSRAGAGGPPYEQYF.

The gene calls are TRBV4-3 and TRBJ1-3; D may be TRBD1 (5 bases). Germline-derived CDR1 and CDR2 are LGHNA and YSLEER. The CDR3 consists of 17 residues. The V end was cut by 0 bases, the J end by 4 bases, with 16 bases between. The CDR3 bases are TGCGCCAGCAGCCAAGATGCCAAGGGCGGGGGAGGAAACACCATATATTTT. Translation gives CASSQDAKGGGGNTIYF.

V and J are TRBV27 and TRBJ1-1; D remains unclear. The CDR3 is 13 amino acids. Trimming cost V 4 bases and J 11 bases, with 17 bases left between them. Germline V gene data show CDR1 as MNHEY and CDR2 as SMNVEV (reference sequence). CDR3: CASSSLVPLRAFF. The CDR3 DNA reads as TGTGCCAGCAGTTCCCTTGTTCCACTGAGGGCTTTCTTT.

The chain links TRBV18 to TRBJ1-2, with D unclear. Germline assignment: CDR1 KGHSH and CDR2 LQKENI. The V end was cut by 2 bases, the J end by 7 bases, with 17 bases between. The CDR3 contains 15 residues. DNA of the CDR3: TGTGCCAGCTCACCAGACATCGAGCCGTCTCGTGGCTACACCTTC. It is translated as CASSPDIEPSRGYTF.

This chain links TRBV30 with TRBJ2-1, with TRBD2 matching 9 bases. The CDR3 is made up of 15 amino acids. Trimming at V came to 1 base and at J to 5 bases, leaving 6 bases not matched to a gene. Germline V gene data show CDR1 as GTSNPN and CDR2 as SVGIG (reference sequence). The CDR3 coding sequence is TGTGCCTGGAGTGGTGGCGGGAGGGCCCACAATGAGCAGTTCTTC. It codes for CAWSGGGRAHNEQFF.

The rearrangement links TRBV19 to TRBJ1-1; D uncertain. Trimming removed 1 base from V and 2 bases from J, with 5 bases in between. CDR3 size: 13 residues. CDR1 and CDR2 from the germline V gene are LNHDA and SQIVND (reference sequence). CDR3 DNA: TGTGCCAGTAGTATAGGGGCCAACACTGAAGCTTTCTTT. It translates to CASSIGANTEAFF.

This chain connects TRBV5-1 to TRBJ2-1, with 10 positions matching TRBD2. Germline V CDR1 and CDR2: SGHRS, YFSETQ. This CDR3 is built from 13 residues. V dropped 5 bases and J dropped 7; count of bases not matched to a gene: 3. The DNA of the CDR3 is TGCGCCAGCAGGGTAGCGGGAGGAAATGAGCAGTTCTTC. Translated, it gives CASRVAGGNEQFF.

CDR3 sequence (DNA): TGTGCCAGCCACGGCGGGGGGGCTGTCCCCGGGGAGCTGTTTTTT. Encoded protein: CASHGGGAVPGELFF. The chain combines TRBV7-2 with TRBJ2-2; 9 bases fit TRBD2. CDR1 is SGHTA, CDR2 FQGNSA, per germline. V lost 8 bases to trimming and J lost 6 bases; unmatched junction nucleotides: 10. CDR3 length: 15 amino acids.

The CDR3 reads CSVELGPEAFF. Here the CDR3 DNA reads TGCAGCGTTGAATTGGGGCCTGAAGCTTTCTTT. The V call is TRBV29-1, the J call TRBJ1-1, with D maybe TRBD1 (5 bases). Trimming left V 2 bases short and J 6 bases short, with 7 bases between. CDR3 length: 11 residues. CDR1 and CDR2 from the germline V gene are SQVTM and ANQGSEA.

This clone was seen only a few times. The chain couples TRBV6-1 to TRBJ2-2; D may be TRBD2 (5 bases). V lost 6 bases, J lost 3 bases, and 11 bases lay in between. Germline loops: CDR1 MNHNS, CDR2 SASEGT. This CDR3 is built from 14 residues. DNA for the CDR3: TGTGCCAGCAGACGGAGGTGGGACACCGGGGAGCTGTTTTTT. Translated, it gives CASRRRWDTGELFF.

The J gene is TRBJ1-2, the V gene TRBV19, with 9 nucleotides matching TRBD1. Germline assignment: CDR1 LNHDA and CDR2 SQIVND (reference sequence). The CDR3 contains 17 residues. V was pared by 4 bases and J by 2 bases, with 11 bases of the junction left unmatched. CDR3 sequence: CASSTKGTGLLNYGYTF. DNA for the CDR3: TGTGCCAGTAGTACGAAGGGGACAGGGCTTTTGAACTATGGCTACACCTTC.

The chain joins TRBV29-1 to TRBJ2-5; 10 bases match TRBD2. This CDR3 comprises 12 residues. The germline V gene has CDR1 SQVTM and CDR2 ANQGSEA. DNA of the CDR3: TGCAACCCCGGGGGGCTAGCGGGGGAGCAGTACTTC. Encoded protein: CNPGGLAGEQYF.

As to this clone: Sequence at one end of the junction differs from germline and may be a read error. The chain is built from TRBV5-4 and TRBJ2-1, with TRBD1 matching 9 bases. Germline V gene lookup returns CDR1 SGHNT and CDR2 YYREEE (reference sequence). The CDR3 runs to 14 residues. Here the CDR3 reads CASSRQGGNNGQFF. The CDR3 DNA is TGTGCCAGCAGCCGACAGGGGGGCAACAATGGGCAGTTCTTC. Based on the CDR3 plus reference TRBV5-4 and TRBJ2-1, the full variable domain is ETGVTQSPTHLIKTRGQQVTLRCSSQSGHNTVSWYQQALGQGPQFIFQYYREEENGRGNFPPRFSGLQFPNYSSELNVNALELDDSALYLCASSRQGGNNGQFFGPGTRLTVL.

The J gene is TRBJ1-2, the V gene TRBV6-1, with D possibly matching TRBD1 (6 bases). Germline V gives CDR1 MNHNS, CDR2 SASEGT. This CDR3 contains 17 residues. Trimming took 0 bases from V and 4 from J, leaving 18 bases between them. The CDR3 DNA reads TGTGCCAGCAGTGAAGCCTGGGAGTCCGGGGGGCTCTATGGCTACACCTTC. Its protein product is CASSEAWESGGLYGYTF.

The chain carries TRBV30 and TRBJ2-2; 9 nucleotides line up with TRBD1. The germline V gene encodes CDR1 GTSNPN and CDR2 SVGIG (reference sequence). The J segment lost 6 bases and the V segment lost 1 base, leaving 0 bases of the junction unmatched. The CDR3 covers 13 residues. The DNA for the CDR3 is TGTGCCTGGAGTGGACAGGGGGCCGGGGAGCTGTTTTTT. It translates to CAWSGQGAGELFF.